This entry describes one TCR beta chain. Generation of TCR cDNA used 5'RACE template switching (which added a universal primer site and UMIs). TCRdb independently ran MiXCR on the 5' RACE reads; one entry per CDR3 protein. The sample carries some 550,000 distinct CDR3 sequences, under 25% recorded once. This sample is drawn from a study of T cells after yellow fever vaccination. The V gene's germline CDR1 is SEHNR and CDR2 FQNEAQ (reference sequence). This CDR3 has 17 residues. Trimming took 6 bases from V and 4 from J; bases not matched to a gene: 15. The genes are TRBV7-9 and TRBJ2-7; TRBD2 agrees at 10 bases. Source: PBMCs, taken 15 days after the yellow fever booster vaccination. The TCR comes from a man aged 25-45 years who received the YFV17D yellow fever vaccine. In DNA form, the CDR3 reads TGTGCCAGCAGGCCCTTCCGGCTAGCGGGAGAATGGTACGAGCAGTACTTC. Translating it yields CASRPFRLAGEWYEQYF.